These 13 T cell receptor beta chains were sequenced from one sample in a study of CXCR3-negative and CXCR3-positive naive CD8 T cells (dated by TCRdb to between 2018 and 2020). General findings and caveats noted by the study authors: Compared with CXCR3-negative naive cells, CXCR3-positive naive cells had TRB CDR3s with higher hydrophobicity (lower Kidera factor 4), lower energy, and higher strength and volume indices.

For these receptors, no antigen is known. The listed sequencing device is NextSeq 550. The Human TCR Profiling Kit (MiLaboratory) was used to make UMI-labeled 5' RACE TRB cDNA libraries. Based on TCRdb reprocessing of the reads, there is one entry per CDR3 protein sequence, and DNA is missing. The sample's table covers roughly 140,000 distinct CDR3 sequences. The ten biggest clones cover 0.25% to 0.3% of the sample. The specimen was naive CXCR3+ CD8+ T cells from blood. The cell subset or site label for this specimen denotes: CD45RO-CCR7+CD27+CD95- naive CD8+ T cells expressing CXCR3 (TNR3+). Receptor source: a human donor in good health. Some clones in this sample may be carry-over from other donors' samples.

The CDR3 is CAWSADRGNTEAFF. The V gene is TRBV30, the J gene TRBJ1-1; there is no DNA to check the TCRdb D call of TRBD1. The CDR3 covers 14 residues. Germline CDR1 is GTSNPN and CDR2 is SVGIG (reference sequence).

This chain links TRBV28 with TRBJ2-1; TCRdb's D call, TRBD2, is unchecked because there is no DNA. The CDR3 totals 15 residues. CDR1 MDHEN and CDR2 SYDVKM come from the germline V gene. Here the CDR3 reads CASRLLTSGYNEQFF.

This sequence joins TRBV28 and TRBJ2-1; there is no DNA to check the TCRdb D call of TRBD2. CDR1 MDHEN and CDR2 SYDVKM come from the germline V gene. The CDR3 loop spans 14 amino acids. Here the CDR3 reads CASSFAGGRDEQFF.

The chain has TRBV5-1 and TRBJ2-5; with no DNA, the TCRdb D assignment of TRBD2 cannot be verified. This CDR3 is 15 amino acids long. Germline V lookup: CDR1 SGHRS, CDR2 YFSETQ. This CDR3 reads CASSLAPGLQETQYF.

CDR3 loop: CSARGTFAYNEQFF. The chain uses TRBV20-1 and TRBJ2-1. The germline CDR1 and CDR2 sequences are DFQATT and SNEGSKA (reference sequence). The CDR3 totals 14 residues.

The chain carries TRBV28 and TRBJ2-1; TCRdb selects TRBD2, and the lack of DNA leaves this call unchecked. Germline lookup yields CDR1 MDHEN and CDR2 SYDVKM. The CDR3 covers 19 residues. This CDR3 reads CASSLVGLNERYSYNEQFF.

The chain couples TRBV12-3 or TRBV12-4 to TRBJ1-2; the D call from TCRdb, TRBD1, cannot be confirmed without DNA. The CDR3 is 13 amino acids. The CDR3 loop is CASSLGGSYGYTF.

V gene TRBV15 combines with J gene TRBJ2-7; with no DNA, the TCRdb D assignment of TRBD1 cannot be verified. CDR3 size: 16 residues. Per the germline V gene, CDR1 is LNHNV and CDR2 is YYDKDF (reference sequence). CDR3: CATSPSGTASSYEQYF.

The chain combines TRBV14 with TRBJ1-2; the TRBD1 assignment by TCRdb is unverifiable without DNA. Germline V gene sequence: CDR1 SGHDN, CDR2 FVKESK. CDR3 length: 12 residues. CDR3 residues: CASSRSGDGYTF.

The CDR3 protein is CASRLETSGVQETHYF. J is TRBJ2-5 and V is TRBV12-2. TRBV12-2 is labeled a pseudogene. The CDR3 consists of 16 residues.

The rearrangement joins TRBV5-6 to TRBJ1-1; TCRdb proposes TRBD1, but this gene call is untestable without DNA. Germline CDR1 and CDR2: SGHDT and YYEEEE. The CDR3 loop spans 13 amino acids. CDR3 loop: CASSSQGYTEAFF.

This chain links TRBV12-5 with TRBJ2-1; TCRdb's D call of TRBD2 is untestable without DNA. The CDR3 runs 13 residues. CDR1 and CDR2 (germline): LGHNT, FRNRAP. The CDR3 loop is CAYRASNKNEQFF.

The chain combines TRBV29-1 with TRBJ2-7; the D call from TCRdb, TRBD2, cannot be confirmed without DNA. Germline CDR1 SQVTM, CDR2 ANQGSEA. CDR3 length: 15 amino acids. The CDR3 sequence is CSVEVFGTSGYEQYF.